The T cell receptor beta chain described here comes from a study of blood T cell repertoires in COVID-19. About the study: T cells, B-cell-depleted T cells, or PBMCs provided the cDNA or gDNA that served as material.

The table came from immunoSEQ multiplex PCR; TCRdb's copy has only in-frame clones and leaves some out. The top ten clones hold around 9% of a sample with about 210,000 clones, 75% to 85% of them seen once. V lost 2 bases and J lost 3; bases outside the gene matches: 2. Germline loops: CDR1 WNHNN, CDR2 SYGVQD (reference sequence). This CDR3 contains 15 residues. Everyone who took part was 18 to 89 years old, and they came from about two dozen US areas. Researchers sorted participants into cohorts using their self-reported clinical history. Input material: PBMCs or T cells enriched from blood (not recorded which). This TCR derives from a man between 40 and 49 years old who had recovered from COVID-19. This rearrangement joins TRBV10-1 to TRBJ2-3, with 10 bases lining up with TRBD2. This CDR3 reads CASSEASGRTDTQYF. DNA of the CDR3: TGCGCCAGCAGTGAGGCTAGCGGGAGAACAGATACGCAGTATTTT.